The T cell receptor beta chain under discussion was sequenced for a study of blood T cell repertoires in COVID-19. Whole-study context: Material from acute and convalescent COVID-19 was sourced from the United States, Italy and Spain.

In the original analysis: Amplification with reference gene primers provided the estimates of nucleated cell counts. Some clones are missing from TCRdb's copy, which holds only in-frame ones; the method was immunoSEQ multiplex PCR. V and J calls and clone size come straight from that table; D and trimming were deduced from the DNA. The sample records about 55,000 clones, roughly 90% being singletons. Trimming cost V 1 base and J 0 bases, with 9 bases left between them. The CDR3 has 16 amino acids. Germline assignment: CDR1 MGHDK and CDR2 SYGVNS. Sequencing was performed on peripheral blood. V gene TRBV25-1 combines with J gene TRBJ1-4; no reliable D call. The clonotype was recovered from a man in his sixties with active COVID-19. The CDR3 sequence is CASSESGIATNEKLFF. The CDR3 region has the DNA TGTGCCAGCAGTGAATCCGGGATTGCAACTAATGAAAAACTGTTTTTT.